What follows describes a single TCR beta chain. The data stem from a study of blood T cell repertoires in COVID-19. On the study more broadly: Italy, Spain and the United States were the sources of the convalescent and acute COVID-19 samples. In each case, the material was cDNA or gDNA derived from T cells, B-cell-depleted T cells, or PBMCs.

Original methodology: By means of reference gene primer amplification, nucleated cell counts were estimated. The assay was immunoSEQ multiplex PCR, and TCRdb's table has in-frame clones only and misses some. The DNA was the basis for D and trimming; V, J and clone size are from that table. The sample yields a few hundred thousand clones, around 88% seen once. The CDR3 is made up of 14 amino acids. The V end lost 2 bases, the J end lost 3 bases, and 8 bases lay between the germline ends. CDR1 MNHEY and CDR2 SVGAGI come from the germline V gene. The chain carries TRBV6-5 and TRBJ1-5; D call uncertain. The sample was peripheral blood. The clonotype was recovered from a woman in her forties or fifties with acute or convalescent COVID-19. Here the CDR3 DNA reads TGTGCCAGCAGTTACGAGGTTACCAATCAGCCCCAGCATTTT. Its translation: CASSYEVTNQPQHF.